This T cell receptor beta chain stems from a study of blood T cell repertoires in COVID-19. Study-level background: There were acute and convalescent COVID-19 samples, and they came from the United States, Italy and Spain.

Clones were sequenced by immunoSEQ multiplex PCR, and TCRdb holds only the in-frame ones, with some missing. The sample shows more than 100,000 clones, 80% of them seen only once. Sample: peripheral blood. The sequence derives from a man between 60 and 70 years old with active or convalescent COVID-19.

The CDR3 loop reads CASSVSAGGIYNEQFF. The CDR3 region has the DNA TGTGCCAGCAGTGTCTCAGCGGGAGGGATTTACAATGAGCAGTTCTTC. The chain carries TRBV6-4 and TRBJ2-1; TRBD2 aligns across 10 bases. The germline gives CDR1 MRHNA, CDR2 SNTAGT. V trimming: 4 bases; J trimming: 4 bases; junction bases outside the gene matches: 7. The CDR3 has 16 amino acids.